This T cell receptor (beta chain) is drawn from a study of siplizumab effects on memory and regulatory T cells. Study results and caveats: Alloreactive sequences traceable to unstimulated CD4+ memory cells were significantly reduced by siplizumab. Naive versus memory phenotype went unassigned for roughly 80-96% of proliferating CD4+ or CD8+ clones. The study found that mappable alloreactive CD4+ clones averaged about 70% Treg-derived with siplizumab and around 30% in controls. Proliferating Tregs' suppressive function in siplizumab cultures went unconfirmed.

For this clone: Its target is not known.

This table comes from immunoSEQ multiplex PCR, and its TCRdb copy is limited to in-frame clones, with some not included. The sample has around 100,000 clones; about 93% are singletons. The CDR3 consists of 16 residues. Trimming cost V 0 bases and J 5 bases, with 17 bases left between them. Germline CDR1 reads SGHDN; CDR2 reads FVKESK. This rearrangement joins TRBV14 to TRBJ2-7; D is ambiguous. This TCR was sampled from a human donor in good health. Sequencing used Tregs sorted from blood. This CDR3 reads CASSQDLLPPRHEQYF. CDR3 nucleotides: TGTGCCAGCAGCCAAGATCTCCTTCCCCCTCGACACGAGCAGTACTTC.